The T cell receptor (beta chain) described here comes from a study of neurological immune-mediated disorders. One entry per CDR3 protein, called by TCRdb with MiXCR from the 5' RACE reads. Of tens of thousands of distinct CDR3 sequences listed, approximately 4.6% are singletons. Between the trimmed V and J ends, which lost 1 base and 0 bases, there was a span of 8 bases. Germline V gene lookup returns CDR1 SGHRS and CDR2 YFSETQ. The length of the CDR3 is 15 residues. Noted time point: longitudinal time-point 3. This clonotype was picked up many times. The TCR was taken from a woman aged 60 to 75 with multiple sclerosis. Material for sequencing was PBMCs. The chain couples TRBV5-1 to TRBJ1-3; no definite D call. The CDR3 sequence: CASSLMGSSGNTIYF. The CDR3 nucleotides are TGCGCCAGCAGCTTGATGGGGAGCTCTGGAAACACCATATATTTT. Full variable domain (outside the CDR3, taken from reference TRBV5-1 and TRBJ1-3): KAGVTQTPRYLIKTRGQQVTLSCSPISGHRSVSWYQQTPGQGLQFLFEYFSETQRNKGNFPGRFSGRQFSNSRSEMNVSTLELGDSALYLCASSLMGSSGNTIYFGEGSWLTVV.